The TCR beta chain under discussion was sequenced for a study of blood T cell repertoires in COVID-19. Study at large: T cells, B-cell-depleted T cells, or PBMCs provided the cDNA or gDNA that served as material.

After removal of 6 bases from V and 7 bases from J, the junction contained 9 bases not matched to a gene. The CDR3 is made up of 14 amino acids. The germline V gene encodes CDR1 MNHEY and CDR2 SVGAGI. Produced via immunoSEQ multiplex PCR; TCRdb's table is partial and in-frame only. The sample has roughly 40,000 clones, over 70% seen once. The sequenced material came from peripheral blood. The TCR sequence derives from a human donor in a cohort sampled during active COVID-19. The rearrangement joins TRBV6-5 to TRBJ1-2; TRBD1 agrees at 9 bases. The CDR3 DNA reads as TGTGCCAGCAGGAGGGACAGGGCTTCCTCTGGCTACACCTTC. Amino acids: CASRRDRASSGYTF.